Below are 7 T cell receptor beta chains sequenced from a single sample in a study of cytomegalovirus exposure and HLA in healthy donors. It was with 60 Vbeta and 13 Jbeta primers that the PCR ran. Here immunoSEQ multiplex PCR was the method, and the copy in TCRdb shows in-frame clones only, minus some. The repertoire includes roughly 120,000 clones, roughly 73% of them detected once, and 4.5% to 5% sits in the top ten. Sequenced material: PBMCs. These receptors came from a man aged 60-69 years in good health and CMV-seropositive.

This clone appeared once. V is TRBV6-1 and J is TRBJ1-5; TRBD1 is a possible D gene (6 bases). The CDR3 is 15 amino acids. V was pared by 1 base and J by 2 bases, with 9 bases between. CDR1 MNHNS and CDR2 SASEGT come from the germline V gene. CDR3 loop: CASSEGAGGNQPQHF. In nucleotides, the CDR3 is TGTGCCAGCAGTGAAGGGGCAGGGGGCAATCAGCCCCAGCATTTT.

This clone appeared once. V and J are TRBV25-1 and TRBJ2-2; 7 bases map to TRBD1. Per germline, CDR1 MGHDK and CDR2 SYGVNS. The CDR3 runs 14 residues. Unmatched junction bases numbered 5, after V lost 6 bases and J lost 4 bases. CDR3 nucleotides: TGTGCCAGCAGGGACAGGCCTAGCACCGGGGAGCTGTTTTTT. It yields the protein CASRDRPSTGELFF.

The CDR3 here is CASRGGQHTDTQYF. For the CDR3, the DNA is TGTGCCAGCAGGGGGGGGCAGCACACAGATACGCAGTATTTT. This chain connects TRBV9 to TRBJ2-3; D might be TRBD2 (7 bases). Trimming took 5 bases from V and 2 from J, leaving 12 bases between them. The CDR3 spans 14 residues. Per germline, CDR1 SGDLS and CDR2 YYNGEE. Full variable domain (rest looked up from reference TRBV9 and TRBJ2-3): DSGVTQTPKHLITATGQRVTLRCSPRSGDLSVYWYQQSLDQGLQFLIQYYNGEERAKGNILERFSAQQFPDLHSELNLSSLELGDSALYFCASRGGQHTDTQYFGPGTRLTVL.

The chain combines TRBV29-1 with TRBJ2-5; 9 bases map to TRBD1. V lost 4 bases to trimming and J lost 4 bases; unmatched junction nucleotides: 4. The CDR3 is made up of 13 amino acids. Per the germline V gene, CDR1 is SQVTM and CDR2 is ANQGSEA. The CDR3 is CSVVNRGRETQYF. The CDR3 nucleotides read TGCAGCGTTGTCAACAGGGGGCGAGAGACCCAGTACTTC.

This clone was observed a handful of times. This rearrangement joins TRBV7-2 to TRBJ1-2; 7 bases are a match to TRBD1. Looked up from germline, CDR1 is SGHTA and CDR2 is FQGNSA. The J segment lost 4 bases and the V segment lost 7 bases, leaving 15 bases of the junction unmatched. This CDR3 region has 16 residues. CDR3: CASNPNIGQVGYGYTF. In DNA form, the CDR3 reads TGTGCCAGCAACCCAAATATCGGACAGGTCGGCTATGGCTACACCTTC.

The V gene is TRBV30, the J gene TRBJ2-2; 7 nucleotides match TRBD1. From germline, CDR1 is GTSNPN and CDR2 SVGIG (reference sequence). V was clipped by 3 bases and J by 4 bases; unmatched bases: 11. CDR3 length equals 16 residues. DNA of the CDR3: TGTGCCTGGAGGGATACCGGGGCAGGGGGCACCGGGGAGCTGTTTTTT. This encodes CAWRDTGAGGTGELFF.

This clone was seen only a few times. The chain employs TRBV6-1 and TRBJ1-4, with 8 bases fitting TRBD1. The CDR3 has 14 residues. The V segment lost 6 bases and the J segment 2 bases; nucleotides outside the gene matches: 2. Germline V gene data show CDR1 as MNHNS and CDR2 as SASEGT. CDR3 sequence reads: CASRRQGTNEKLFF. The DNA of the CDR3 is TGTGCCAGCAGACGACAGGGGACTAATGAAAAACTGTTTTTT.